These T cell receptor beta chains were read from a single sample in a study of tumor and adjacent non-tumor tissue in lung cancer. A single record per CDR3 protein comes from TCRdb applying MiXCR to the multiplex PCR reads. The repertoire holds 68,000 or so distinct CDR3 sequences, roughly 60% seen once, with 20% in the top ten. The specimen sequenced was lung tumor tissue. The receptors originated from a man between 45 and 60 years old with non-small cell lung cancer. Both conserved end residues are part of each CDR3. The order of the fields is D gene, V gene, clone size, J gene, CDR3 protein, CDR3 DNA. D genes are given only for firm matches. Clone size is shown for a subset of rows, as once, few, many or a class of expanded clone.

>-|TRBV5-1|few|TRBJ2-6
CASSSRGPLATGANVLTF
TGCGCCAGCAGCTCGCGGGGACCCCTAGCGACCGGGGCCAACGTCCTGACTTTC
>-|TRBV6-5|-|TRBJ1-5
CASSYLDNQPQHF
TGTGCCAGCAGTTATTTGGATAATCAGCCCCAGCATTTT
>-|TRBV10-2|many|TRBJ1-2
CASSFGRNYGYTF
TGCGCCAGCAGTTTTGGACGGAACTATGGCTACACCTTC
>TRBD2|TRBV30|few|TRBJ2-2
CAWARLAGGGDGAGELFF
TGTGCCTGGGCCCGACTAGCGGGAGGAGGAGATGGAGCCGGGGAGCTGTTTTTT
>-|TRBV11-2|once|TRBJ2-7
CATSLARGGSYEQYF
TGTGCCACCAGCTTAGCCCGAGGGGGAAGCTACGAGCAGTACTTC
>-|TRBV11-2|-|TRBJ2-5
CAGSYGISRQETQYF
TGTGCCGGCAGCTACGGGATTAGCAGGCAGGAGACTCAGTACTTC
>-|TRBV11-2|-|TRBJ2-2
CPSSSSGRTFLAGGLFF
TGTCCCAGCAGCTCGAGCGGTAGGACCTTCTTAGCCGGGGGGCTGTTTTTT
>-|TRBV19|-|TRBJ2-3
CASSHGREDTQYF
TGTGCCAGTAGTCATGGGCGAGAAGATACGCAGTATTTT
>TRBD2|TRBV28|-|TRBJ2-1
CAGSSRSGPYNEQFF
TGTGCCGGCAGTTCCCGTAGCGGGCCTTACAATGAGCAGTTCTTC
>TRBD2|TRBV11-3|-|TRBJ2-3
CASSQGTSGGTADTQYF
TGTGCCAGCAGCCAAGGGACTAGTGGGGGTACCGCAGATACACAGTATTTT
>-|TRBV2|-|TRBJ2-1
CASSEAGPGYNEQFF
TGTGCCAGCAGTGAGGCGGGACCTGGCTACAATGAGCAGTTCTTC
>TRBD1|TRBV28|many|TRBJ2-2
CASAKTGGNSVGELFF
TGTGCCAGCGCTAAGACAGGGGGAAATAGCGTCGGGGAGCTGTTTTTT
>TRBD2|TRBV6-6|-|TRBJ2-7
CANRLGLAGVGEQYF
TGTGCCAACAGATTGGGACTAGCGGGGGTGGGTGAGCAGTACTTC